This T cell receptor beta chain is drawn from a study of blood T cell repertoires in COVID-19. Study as a whole: Sources were T cells, B-cell-depleted T cells, or PBMCs; the material itself was cDNA or gDNA.

Original handling: The assay estimated nucleated cells by amplifying reference gene primers. TCRdb keeps only in-frame clones here, not all; method: immunoSEQ multiplex PCR. V and J calls and clone size are as listed in that table; D and trimming were resolved from the DNA. The profile shows 100,000 to 110,000 clones, approximately 89% of them singletons. The length of the CDR3 is 13 residues. J gave up 6 bases and V 4 bases, and 4 bases lay outside the gene matches. Germline V gives CDR1 KGHSH, CDR2 LQKENI. The V call is TRBV18, the J call TRBJ2-7; TRBD1 matches 9 bases. What was sequenced was peripheral blood. The clonotype originates from a man aged 50 to 59 with active COVID-19. The CDR3 nucleotides are TGTGCCAGCTCACGGGGACAGGGATTCGAGCAGTACTTC. Encoded protein: CASSRGQGFEQYF.